The 5 T cell receptor beta chains reported below all come from one sample, sequenced in a study of T cell changes during pregnancy in multiple sclerosis (dated by TCRdb to between 2018 and 2021). Library preparation used the immunoSEQ multiplex PCR assay. This is the immuneACCESS table as TCRdb keeps it, with only in-frame sequences that have V and J called. A part of the clones is gone; compared with another copy, unresolved V genes explain less than half, and the rest is unexplained. Here the sample has over 35,000 clones; 90% to 95% occur a single time. Jointly, the top ten make up approximately 8.4% of the sample. The source was CD8+ T cells from peripheral blood mononuclear cells, collected before pregnancy. The receptors were sampled from a female donor with multiple sclerosis, enrolled in a pregnancy study.

As DNA, the CDR3 is TGTGCCAGCAGTGAATTAGCCGGGACAGGGTCCTACGAGCAGTACTTC. Its protein product is CASSELAGTGSYEQYF. V gene TRBV6-1 combines with J gene TRBJ2-7, with 9 bases matching TRBD1. The CDR3 totals 16 residues. Trimming removed 2 bases from V and 1 base from J; junction bases left unmatched: 6. Germline V lookup: CDR1 MNHNS, CDR2 SASEGT.

The V and J genes are TRBV7-8 and TRBJ2-1, with TRBD2 as a possible D gene (5 bases). V was pared by 1 base and J by 10 bases, with 11 bases between. Per germline, CDR1 SGHVS and CDR2 FQNEAQ. The CDR3 is 13 residues long. CDR3 region: CASSLGTLPEQFF. The CDR3, as DNA: TGTGCCAGCAGCTTAGGGACTCTCCCCGAGCAGTTCTTC.

The chain couples TRBV19 to TRBJ2-5, with 8 positions matching TRBD2. V dropped 5 bases and J dropped 5; count of bases not matched to a gene: 16. Looked up from germline, CDR1 is LNHDA and CDR2 is SQIVND (reference sequence). This CDR3 is built from 17 residues. The chain's CDR3 is CASSLPPAGEGEETQYF. The CDR3 DNA reads TGTGCCAGTAGTCTACCCCCAGCGGGAGAGGGGGAGGAGACCCAGTACTTC. The variable domain in full, with the rest retrieved from reference TRBV19 and TRBJ2-5, is DGGITQSPKYLFRKEGQNVTLSCEQNLNHDAMYWYRQDPGQGLRLIYYSQIVNDFQKGDIAEGYSVSREKKESFPLTVTSAQKNPTAFYLCASSLPPAGEGEETQYFGPGTRLLVL.

The rearrangement uses TRBV7-9 and TRBJ2-7; D not certain. The germline V gene has CDR1 SEHNR and CDR2 FQNEAQ (reference sequence). V lost 0 bases to trimming and J lost 1 base, with 7 bases between them. The CDR3 has 14 amino acids. CDR3 in DNA: TGTGCCAGCAGCTTAGCGCTAGAATCCTACGAGCAGTACTTC. This gives the protein CASSLALESYEQYF.

This clone has more than one count but fewer than ten. This chain links TRBV19 with TRBJ1-5; D unclear. Deletions cut 5 bases from V and 2 bases from J, with 13 bases between. This CDR3 spans 15 amino acids. Germline CDR1 is LNHDA and CDR2 is SQIVND (reference sequence). DNA of the CDR3: TGTGCCAGTAGTTTCGCCCACGGGGGCAATCAGCCCCAGCATTTT. This sequence encodes CASSFAHGGNQPQHF.